This T cell receptor (beta chain) came from a study of blood T cell repertoires in COVID-19. V shed 2 bases and J 5 bases; nucleotides not matched to a gene: 8. The CDR3 sequence is 17 residues long. CDR1 and CDR2 (germline): LGHDT, YNNKEL (reference sequence). Some clones are missing from TCRdb's copy, which holds only in-frame ones; the method was immunoSEQ multiplex PCR. The sample lists 65,000 to 80,000 clones, 86% seen once, with roughly a sixth in the top ten. The J gene is TRBJ2-5, the V gene TRBV3-1 (or the pseudogene TRBV3-2); 13 nucleotides line up with TRBD2. The clonotype comes from an elderly man in a cohort sampled during active COVID-19. The sequencing sample was made of peripheral blood. The CDR3 protein is CASSQLGLAGAVETQYF. Here the CDR3 DNA reads TGTGCCAGCAGCCAACTTGGACTAGCGGGGGCTGTGGAGACCCAGTACTTC.